This T cell receptor beta chain comes out of a study of blood T cell repertoires in COVID-19. In the authors' workflow: Researchers report that nucleated cell counts were estimated from reference gene primer amplification. Sequencing used immunoSEQ multiplex PCR; TCRdb keeps in-frame clones, though not all of them. Clone size and the V and J calls come from that table; the DNA yielded D and trimming. This sample has under 130,000 clones; roughly nine tenths occur once, and the top ten carry roughly 6%. The V and J ends lost 7 bases and 4 bases, in that order; junction bases with no gene match: 8. Germline V CDR1 and CDR2: SGDLS, YYNGEE. The CDR3 runs 14 residues.

The material sequenced was peripheral blood. The source is a human donor in a cohort sampled during active COVID-19. V usage is TRBV9 and J usage is TRBJ2-1; 7 bases match TRBD1. This CDR3 reads CASDSGTVYNEQFF. The CDR3 DNA sequence: TGTGCCAGCGATTCGGGGACAGTTTACAATGAGCAGTTCTTC.